One and the same sample provided the 4 T cell receptor beta chains below, sequenced in a study of blood T cells in healthy people across ages. Alongside a J-beta primer mix, a sample-barcoded 5' primer served in a second PCR lasting about 7 to 12 cycles. In TCRdb, the 5' RACE reads were re-called with MiXCR into one record per CDR3 protein. The sample has around 1,800,000 distinct CDR3 sequences; approximately 40% are singletons. The material sequenced was blood. These TCRs come from a human donor in good health.

The chain joins TRBV15 to TRBJ1-2; weak D call: TRBD1 (5 bases). Germline CDR1 reads LNHNV; CDR2 reads YYDKDF (reference sequence). The CDR3 is made up of 16 amino acids. With 7 bases removed from V and 0 bases from J, the gap between germline ends came to 18 bases. Here the CDR3 reads CATIPDGEGANYGYTF. Written as DNA, the CDR3 is TGTGCCACCATACCGGACGGCGAAGGGGCTAACTATGGCTACACCTTC.

This clonotype was recorded a few times. The rearrangement uses TRBV4-2 and TRBJ1-6; 10 nucleotides align to TRBD1. Germline V gene data show CDR1 as LGHNA and CDR2 as YNFKEQ. V lost 3 bases, J lost 5 bases, and 4 bases stayed unmatched. The CDR3 is made up of 16 amino acids. The CDR3 nucleotides read TGTGCCAGCAGCCACGGGGACAGGGGAGATAATTCACCCCTCCACTTT. It codes for CASSHGDRGDNSPLHF.

The chain is built from TRBV20-1 and TRBJ1-1; D gene unclear. The V gene's germline CDR1 is DFQATT and CDR2 SNEGSKA (reference sequence). Trimming removed 5 bases at V and 1 base at J, with 8 bases between. The length of the CDR3 is 12 residues. The CDR3 loop reads CSAPSGNTEAFF. The CDR3 nucleotides read TGCAGTGCTCCTTCGGGGAACACTGAAGCTTTCTTT.

The rearrangement uses TRBV6-2 or TRBV6-3 and TRBJ1-1; D remains unclear. The CDR3 is 12 residues long. Trimming removed 8 bases at V and 8 bases at J, with 15 bases between. In germline, CDR1 is MNHEY, CDR2 SVGEGT. CDR3 nucleotides: TGTGCCAGCCGTACTGACATCCTAGAAGCTTTCTTT. Translating it yields CASRTDILEAFF.